These T cell receptor beta chains were read from a single sample in a study of OX40 agonist ivuxolimab in advanced cancers. Repertoires were generated with immunoSEQ multiplex PCR, while TCRdb's copy carries only in-frame clones and drops some. The sample consists of almost 50,000 clones, roughly four fifths of them appearing once. Sequencing was performed on CD4+ or CD8+ T cells sorted from blood, taken in a trial of the OX40 agonist ivuxolimab. The receptors come from an adult with an advanced solid tumor such as melanoma, head and neck, liver or kidney cancer. The CDR3 runs from the conserved cysteine through the conserved F or W. Each record gives: D gene, clone size, J gene, V gene, CDR3 protein, CDR3 DNA. The D gene is left open where the match is weak. Rows give clone size only sometimes, using once, few, many, or a class for an expanded clone.

d_gene: NA
abundance: NA
j_gene: TRBJ2-1
v_gene: TRBV20-1
CDR3aa: CSASRDGQFF
CDR3nt: TGCAGTGCTAGCCGGGACGGACAGTTCTTC

d_gene: NA
abundance: NA
j_gene: TRBJ1-5
v_gene: TRBV7-2
CDR3aa: CASRLSIDSNQPQHF
CDR3nt: TGTGCCAGCCGCCTAAGCATCGATAGCAATCAGCCCCAGCATTTT

d_gene: NA
abundance: NA
j_gene: TRBJ1-3
v_gene: TRBV30
CDR3aa: CAWSVGTVTGNTIYF
CDR3nt: TGTGCCTGGAGTGTAGGAACAGTGACTGGAAACACCATATATTTT

d_gene: NA
abundance: NA
j_gene: TRBJ2-7
v_gene: TRBV6-6
CDR3aa: CASTEETGAGRVGQYF
CDR3nt: TGTGCCAGCACGGAGGAAACGGGGGCGGGACGTGTGGGGCAGTACTTC

d_gene: NA
abundance: NA
j_gene: TRBJ1-4
v_gene: TRBV4-1
CDR3aa: CASSQPRTVTNEKLFF
CDR3nt: TGCGCCAGCAGCCAGCCTAGGACGGTAACTAATGAAAAACTGTTTTTT

d_gene: NA
abundance: NA
j_gene: TRBJ2-7
v_gene: TRBV10-3
CDR3aa: CAISDRVAASYEQYF
CDR3nt: TGTGCCATCAGTGACCGCGTAGCGGCCTCCTACGAGCAGTACTTC

d_gene: NA
abundance: few
j_gene: TRBJ2-7
v_gene: TRBV7-6
CDR3aa: CASSLGTGSDEQYF
CDR3nt: TGTGCCAGCAGCTTGGGTACAGGGAGTGACGAGCAGTACTTC

d_gene: TRBD2
abundance: NA
j_gene: TRBJ2-1
v_gene: TRBV4-3
CDR3aa: CASSQEASGGYNEQFF
CDR3nt: TGCGCCAGCAGCCAAGAGGCCAGCGGGGGGTACAATGAGCAGTTCTTC

d_gene: NA
abundance: NA
j_gene: TRBJ2-1
v_gene: TRBV7-9
CDR3aa: CASSLWVREHNEQFF
CDR3nt: TGTGCCAGCAGCTTATGGGTCCGGGAGCACAATGAGCAGTTCTTC

d_gene: TRBD1
abundance: NA
j_gene: TRBJ2-7
v_gene: TRBV18
CDR3aa: CASSPTFRDRGYEQYF
CDR3nt: TGTGCCAGCTCACCAACATTCCGGGACAGGGGATACGAGCAGTACTTC

d_gene: NA
abundance: NA
j_gene: TRBJ1-3
v_gene: TRBV30
CDR3aa: CAWSAGGSGNTIYF
CDR3nt: TGTGCCTGGAGTGCGGGGGGCTCTGGAAACACCATATATTTT

d_gene: NA
abundance: few
j_gene: TRBJ2-5
v_gene: TRBV5-6
CDR3aa: CASSPRGGTAETQYF
CDR3nt: TGTGCCAGCAGCCCCAGGGGGGGGACCGCAGAGACCCAGTACTTC

d_gene: NA
abundance: NA
j_gene: TRBJ1-2
v_gene: TRBV14
CDR3aa: CASSQASGHKPRPPYNYGYTF
CDR3nt: TGTGCCAGCAGCCAAGCGTCCGGACATAAGCCACGACCCCCATATAACTATGGCTACACCTTC

d_gene: TRBD1
abundance: few
j_gene: TRBJ2-5
v_gene: TRBV5-4
CDR3aa: CASTLEGARETQYF
CDR3nt: TGTGCCAGCACCTTAGAGGGGGCCCGGGAGACCCAGTACTTC

d_gene: NA
abundance: once
j_gene: TRBJ2-7
v_gene: TRBV27
CDR3aa: CASSFSLSYEQYF
CDR3nt: TGTGCCAGCAGTTTCAGCTTGTCCTACGAGCAGTACTTC

d_gene: NA
abundance: NA
j_gene: TRBJ2-5
v_gene: TRBV28
CDR3aa: CASTPEPKETQYF
CDR3nt: TGTGCCAGCACCCCGGAGCCCAAAGAGACCCAGTACTTC

d_gene: NA
abundance: few
j_gene: TRBJ1-1
v_gene: TRBV30
CDR3aa: CAGERNTEAFF
CDR3nt: TGTGCCGGGGAAAGGAACACTGAAGCTTTCTTT

d_gene: NA
abundance: NA
j_gene: TRBJ2-5
v_gene: TRBV18
CDR3aa: CASSRGETEETQYF
CDR3nt: TGTGCCAGCTCACGAGGTGAAACGGAAGAGACCCAGTACTTC

d_gene: NA
abundance: NA
j_gene: TRBJ1-5
v_gene: TRBV7-8
CDR3aa: CASSLGMDYSNQPQHF
CDR3nt: TGTGCCAGCAGCTTAGGTATGGACTATAGCAATCAGCCCCAGCATTTT

d_gene: NA
abundance: few
j_gene: TRBJ2-7
v_gene: TRBV7-2
CDR3aa: CASSSAREQYF
CDR3nt: TGTGCCAGCAGCTCAGCGCGTGAGCAGTACTTC

d_gene: NA
abundance: NA
j_gene: TRBJ2-3
v_gene: TRBV11-2
CDR3aa: CASRARDTQYF
CDR3nt: TGTGCCAGCAGGGCGAGGGATACGCAGTATTTT

d_gene: TRBD1
abundance: NA
j_gene: TRBJ2-1
v_gene: TRBV7-2
CDR3aa: CASSPRQGAEQFF
CDR3nt: TGTGCCAGCAGCCCTCGACAGGGGGCTGAGCAGTTCTTC

d_gene: TRBD1
abundance: NA
j_gene: TRBJ2-4
v_gene: TRBV28
CDR3aa: CASSDRGADIQYF
CDR3nt: TGTGCCAGCAGTGACAGGGGTGCGGACATTCAGTACTTC

d_gene: NA
abundance: NA
j_gene: TRBJ1-5
v_gene: TRBV28
CDR3aa: CASKVGDQPQHF
CDR3nt: TGTGCCAGCAAAGTGGGGGATCAGCCCCAGCATTTT

d_gene: NA
abundance: NA
j_gene: TRBJ2-1
v_gene: TRBV28
CDR3aa: CASSLGGGSSYNEQFF
CDR3nt: TGTGCCAGCAGCCTGGGGGGCGGGAGCTCCTACAATGAGCAGTTCTTC

d_gene: NA
abundance: NA
j_gene: TRBJ2-3
v_gene: TRBV10-1
CDR3aa: CASSRFTSRLDTQYF
CDR3nt: TGCGCCAGCTCGCGGTTCACTAGCCGTCTAGATACGCAGTATTTT

d_gene: TRBD1
abundance: NA
j_gene: TRBJ1-1
v_gene: TRBV15
CDR3aa: CATSGYRGQSEAFF
CDR3nt: TGTGCCACCAGCGGTTACAGGGGGCAAAGTGAAGCTTTCTTT

d_gene: NA
abundance: NA
j_gene: TRBJ1-5
v_gene: TRBV10-3
CDR3aa: CAISVAGSDQPQHF
CDR3nt: TGTGCCATCAGTGTAGCAGGGAGTGATCAGCCCCAGCATTTT

d_gene: NA
abundance: NA
j_gene: TRBJ2-5
v_gene: TRBV11-3
CDR3aa: CASSSGGTEGETQYF
CDR3nt: TGTGCCAGCAGTTCTGGGGGGACAGAGGGAGAGACCCAGTACTTC

d_gene: NA
abundance: few
j_gene: TRBJ2-7
v_gene: TRBV20-1
CDR3aa: CSAIRDYEQYF
CDR3nt: TGCAGTGCGATCCGAGACTACGAGCAGTACTTC

d_gene: NA
abundance: NA
j_gene: TRBJ2-3
v_gene: TRBV12-1
CDR3aa: CASSSRRDADTQYF
CDR3nt: TGTGCCAGCAGCTCCCGACGGGACGCAGATACGCAGTATTTT